This T cell receptor (beta chain) was recorded in a study of T cell responses to AZD1222 COVID-19 vaccine. General study results and limits: Females outnumbered males among donors, who were mostly white British; clonal diversity was possibly underestimated. Baseline serostatus was positive in only a handful of AZD1222 recipients.

The assay was immunoSEQ multiplex PCR, and TCRdb's table has in-frame clones only and misses some. The profile shows fewer than 200,000 clones, about 91% of them singletons. This clone has just one count. Its antigen remains unidentified. The junction had 12 bases not matched to a gene; V was cut back by 7 bases and J by 6 bases. The CDR3 sequence is 16 residues long. CDR1 and CDR2 from the germline V gene are MDHEN and SYDVKM. Sequencing used peripheral blood, obtained on day 0 of AZD1222 vaccination. The source of this sequence is an adult in good health. The chain couples TRBV28 to TRBJ1-5; 10 bases map to TRBD1. The DNA of the CDR3 is TGTGCCAGCAATCCCCGAGGACAGGGGGGCGGTCAGCCCCAGCATTTT. Protein: CASNPRGQGGGQPQHF.